This TCR delta chain was sequenced in a study of Vδ1+ human thymocytes. Findings and limits, study-wide: Highly polyclonal TRG and TRD repertoires with Gaussian CDR3 length distributions appeared in thymus. TRD repertoires were essentially private, unlike widely shared TRG clonotypes. Despite high sort purity, roughly 21% of thymic T cell receptor delta sequences were Vdelta2.

The template was reverse-transcribed extracted RNA. The CDR3 regions were amplified by multiplex PCR from V-gene primers to a constant-region primer. TCRdb reanalysed the multiplex PCR reads via CATT. The sample records about 75,000 delta-chain clones, about 38% being singletons. The CDR3 covers 18 residues. The V gene end was trimmed by 3 bases and the J gene end by 2 bases; junction bases not matched to a gene: 13. From germline, CDR1 is GEAIGNYY and CDR2 EKD. Details on this clone: Antigen: not known. The same CDR3 arises from other DNA sequences in this sample as well.

The rearrangement joins TRDV2 to TRDJ1, with TRDD3 identical over 11 bases. The receptor comes from a boy younger than two who had congenital heart surgery. The source material was Vdelta1+ gamma-delta thymocytes from the thymus. Subset described: FACS-sorted CD3+ TCRalphabeta- TCRVdelta1+ TCRVdelta2- thymocytes. The DNA of the CDR3 is TGTGCCTGTGACTGGGACTTCTGGGGGATACCCTTGACCGATAAACTCATCTTT. Protein: CACDWDFWGIPLTDKLIF.